The rows below give T cell receptor beta chains drawn from one sample of a study of T cell responses to AZD1222 COVID-19 vaccine. Data came from immunoSEQ multiplex PCR; TCRdb stores just in-frame clones and leaves some out. The sample includes around 99,000 clones, roughly 88% of them seen just once. Sequenced here: peripheral blood, sampled on day 0 of MenACWY control vaccination. The origin of the receptors is an adult in good health. The CDR3 runs from the conserved cysteine through the conserved F or W. The D gene is left open where the match is weak. Where a row states a size, it is once, few, many or the class of an expanded clone; other rows omit it.

D gene: TRBD1
clone size: .
J gene: TRBJ1-1
V gene: TRBV3-1/TRBV3-2
CDR3 length: 15
CDR3 protein: CASSPQGGSYTEAFF
CDR3 DNA: TGTGCCAGCAGCCCCCAAGGGGGCAGTTACACTGAAGCTTTCTTT

D gene: .
clone size: .
J gene: TRBJ2-7
V gene: TRBV4-2
CDR3 length: 12
CDR3 protein: CASSQGRYEQYF
CDR3 DNA: TGTGCCAGCAGCCAAGGGCGCTACGAGCAGTACTTC

D gene: .
clone size: .
J gene: TRBJ2-6
V gene: TRBV9
CDR3 length: 14
CDR3 protein: CASSVDPGANVLTF
CDR3 DNA: TGTGCCAGCAGCGTAGACCCTGGGGCCAACGTCCTGACTTTC

D gene: TRBD2
clone size: .
J gene: TRBJ2-1
V gene: TRBV3-1/TRBV3-2
CDR3 length: 18
CDR3 protein: CASSQSPPLAAYNGEQFF
CDR3 DNA: TGTGCCAGCAGCCAAAGCCCTCCGCTAGCGGCTTACAACGGTGAGCAGTTCTTC

D gene: .
clone size: .
J gene: TRBJ1-6
V gene: TRBV7-3
CDR3 length: 14
CDR3 protein: CASSQQGSVSPLHF
CDR3 DNA: TGTGCCAGCAGCCAACAGGGTAGCGTGTCACCCCTCCACTTT

D gene: TRBD2
clone size: .
J gene: TRBJ2-3
V gene: TRBV29-1
CDR3 length: 17
CDR3 protein: CSVGPWGGLADEDTQYF
CDR3 DNA: TGCAGCGTTGGGCCTTGGGGGGGACTAGCAGACGAAGATACGCAGTATTTT

D gene: .
clone size: .
J gene: TRBJ1-1
V gene: TRBV29-1
CDR3 length: 13
CDR3 protein: CSGTANMNTEAFF
CDR3 DNA: TGCAGCGGGACAGCTAACATGAACACTGAAGCTTTCTTT

D gene: .
clone size: .
J gene: TRBJ2-2
V gene: TRBV12-5
CDR3 length: 13
CDR3 protein: CAQRRAQGGELFF
CDR3 DNA: TGTGCGCAGCGGAGGGCACAGGGCGGGGAGCTGTTTTTT

D gene: .
clone size: few
J gene: TRBJ1-4
V gene: TRBV6-5
CDR3 length: 14
CDR3 protein: CASARSRSNEKLFF
CDR3 DNA: TGTGCCAGCGCCCGGAGCCGTTCTAATGAAAAACTGTTTTTT

D gene: TRBD2
clone size: .
J gene: TRBJ2-7
V gene: TRBV3-1/TRBV3-2
CDR3 length: 15
CDR3 protein: CASSQLAGASYEQYF
CDR3 DNA: TGTGCCAGCAGCCAATTAGCGGGAGCGTCCTACGAGCAGTACTTC

D gene: .
clone size: .
J gene: TRBJ2-5
V gene: TRBV29-1
CDR3 length: 13
CDR3 protein: CSVECRNQETQYF
CDR3 DNA: TGCAGCGTTGAATGTCGGAACCAAGAGACCCAGTACTTC

D gene: .
clone size: few
J gene: TRBJ1-2
V gene: TRBV5-1
CDR3 length: 14
CDR3 protein: CASSLAVANYGYTF
CDR3 DNA: TGCGCCAGCAGCTTGGCCGTCGCTAACTATGGCTACACCTTC

D gene: .
clone size: .
J gene: TRBJ1-2
V gene: TRBV2
CDR3 length: 12
CDR3 protein: CASTPGLYGYTF
CDR3 DNA: TGTGCCAGCACTCCAGGGCTCTATGGCTACACCTTC

D gene: .
clone size: .
J gene: TRBJ1-1
V gene: TRBV7-2
CDR3 length: 15
CDR3 protein: CASSPLQGGNTEAFF
CDR3 DNA: TGTGCCAGCAGCCCTTTACAGGGTGGGAACACTGAAGCTTTCTTT

D gene: .
clone size: .
J gene: TRBJ2-1
V gene: TRBV18
CDR3 length: 13
CDR3 protein: CASSPRANDEQFF
CDR3 DNA: TGTGCCAGCTCACCACGGGCCAACGATGAGCAGTTCTTC

D gene: .
clone size: .
J gene: TRBJ1-5
V gene: TRBV5-1
CDR3 length: 15
CDR3 protein: CASSSGQGENQPQHF
CDR3 DNA: TGCGCCAGCAGCTCGGGACAAGGGGAGAATCAGCCCCAGCATTTT

D gene: .
clone size: few
J gene: TRBJ2-2
V gene: TRBV3-1/TRBV3-2
CDR3 length: 14
CDR3 protein: CASSQSLASGELFF
CDR3 DNA: TGTGCCAGCAGCCAAAGCCTAGCCAGCGGGGAGCTGTTTTTT

D gene: .
clone size: .
J gene: TRBJ1-1
V gene: TRBV19
CDR3 length: 13
CDR3 protein: CASSTGTLSEAFF
CDR3 DNA: TGTGCCAGTAGTACCGGGACACTTTCTGAAGCTTTCTTT

D gene: .
clone size: .
J gene: TRBJ1-1
V gene: TRBV5-1
CDR3 length: 11
CDR3 protein: CASSLGGEAFF
CDR3 DNA: TGCGCCAGCAGCTTGGGTGGTGAAGCTTTCTTT

D gene: TRBD1
clone size: few
J gene: TRBJ1-5
V gene: TRBV19
CDR3 length: 17
CDR3 protein: CASRGDRGRDSNQPQHF
CDR3 DNA: TGTGCCTCCCGTGGGGACAGGGGGCGGGATAGCAATCAGCCCCAGCATTTT

D gene: .
clone size: .
J gene: TRBJ2-1
V gene: TRBV18
CDR3 length: 16
CDR3 protein: CASSQASGRNGDEQFF
CDR3 DNA: TGTGCCAGCTCACAAGCAAGTGGGAGGAATGGCGATGAGCAGTTCTTC

D gene: TRBD2
clone size: few
J gene: TRBJ2-7
V gene: TRBV10-3
CDR3 length: 14
CDR3 protein: CAISESLGRGEQYF
CDR3 DNA: TGTGCCATCAGTGAGAGTCTGGGGAGGGGCGAGCAGTACTTC

D gene: .
clone size: .
J gene: TRBJ1-1
V gene: TRBV28
CDR3 length: 13
CDR3 protein: CASSLQGNTEAFF
CDR3 DNA: TGTGCCAGCAGTTTACAGGGGAACACTGAAGCTTTCTTT

D gene: .
clone size: .
J gene: TRBJ1-1
V gene: TRBV7-9
CDR3 length: 12
CDR3 protein: CASSLLSTEAFF
CDR3 DNA: TGTGCCAGCAGCTTATTAAGCACTGAAGCTTTCTTT

D gene: .
clone size: .
J gene: TRBJ1-5
V gene: TRBV9
CDR3 length: 15
CDR3 protein: CASSKQGAGVQPQHF
CDR3 DNA: TGTGCCAGCAGCAAACAGGGTGCCGGGGTGCAGCCCCAGCATTTT

D gene: .
clone size: .
J gene: TRBJ2-2
V gene: TRBV2
CDR3 length: 14
CDR3 protein: CASSALGADGELFF
CDR3 DNA: TGTGCCAGCAGTGCGTTAGGGGCGGACGGGGAGCTGTTTTTT

D gene: .
clone size: .
J gene: TRBJ1-4
V gene: TRBV19
CDR3 length: 13
CDR3 protein: CASSMGRGEKLFF
CDR3 DNA: TGTGCCAGTAGTATGGGACGCGGTGAAAAACTGTTTTTT

D gene: .
clone size: .
J gene: TRBJ1-1
V gene: TRBV4-2
CDR3 length: 18
CDR3 protein: CASSQDASAGGKGAEAFF
CDR3 DNA: TGTGCCAGCAGCCAAGATGCCTCCGCGGGAGGGAAGGGCGCTGAAGCTTTCTTT

D gene: .
clone size: .
J gene: TRBJ1-2
V gene: TRBV9
CDR3 length: 13
CDR3 protein: CASSVLEAGGYTF
CDR3 DNA: TGTGCCAGCAGCGTCCTCGAGGCCGGGGGCTACACCTTC

D gene: .
clone size: .
J gene: TRBJ2-2
V gene: TRBV19
CDR3 length: 15
CDR3 protein: CASSGSAVNTGELFF
CDR3 DNA: TGTGCCAGTAGTGGCAGCGCAGTCAACACCGGGGAGCTGTTTTTT

D gene: .
clone size: .
J gene: TRBJ2-3
V gene: TRBV28
CDR3 length: 16
CDR3 protein: CASTQPPGLSTDTQYF
CDR3 DNA: TGTGCCAGCACCCAACCCCCGGGACTCAGCACAGATACGCAGTATTTT

D gene: TRBD2
clone size: .
J gene: TRBJ2-7
V gene: TRBV7-2
CDR3 length: 17
CDR3 protein: CASSLLSGRKDGNEQYF
CDR3 DNA: TGTGCCAGCAGCCTTCTTAGCGGGAGAAAGGACGGGAACGAGCAGTACTTC

D gene: .
clone size: few
J gene: TRBJ1-2
V gene: TRBV15
CDR3 length: 16
CDR3 protein: CATSRAGQSVNYGYTF
CDR3 DNA: TGTGCCACCAGCAGAGCTGGACAGTCGGTTAACTATGGCTACACCTTC

D gene: TRBD1
clone size: .
J gene: TRBJ2-7
V gene: TRBV28
CDR3 length: 15
CDR3 protein: CASSFVGQGAREQYF
CDR3 DNA: TGTGCCAGCAGTTTTGTAGGACAGGGGGCACGCGAGCAGTACTTC

D gene: TRBD1
clone size: .
J gene: TRBJ1-6
V gene: TRBV2
CDR3 length: 16
CDR3 protein: CASSEGGTGDISPLHF
CDR3 DNA: TGTGCCAGCAGTGAAGGAGGGACAGGGGATATTTCACCCCTCCACTTT

D gene: .
clone size: .
J gene: TRBJ1-5
V gene: TRBV7-9
CDR3 length: 14
CDR3 protein: CASSLGTVNQPQHF
CDR3 DNA: TGTGCCAGCAGCTTAGGCACGGTTAATCAGCCCCAGCATTTT

D gene: TRBD2
clone size: .
J gene: TRBJ2-5
V gene: TRBV6-2/TRBV6-3
CDR3 length: 14
CDR3 protein: CASSLAGGLGTQYF
CDR3 DNA: TGTGCCAGCAGTCTAGCGGGAGGGCTGGGGACCCAGTACTTC

D gene: .
clone size: once
J gene: TRBJ2-7
V gene: TRBV12-3/TRBV12-4
CDR3 length: 13
CDR3 protein: CASSLRVPYEQYF
CDR3 DNA: TGTGCCAGCTCCCTCCGAGTCCCCTACGAGCAGTACTTC

D gene: TRBD1
clone size: .
J gene: TRBJ1-4
V gene: TRBV12-3/TRBV12-4
CDR3 length: 13
CDR3 protein: CASQGGWSEKLFF
CDR3 DNA: TGTGCCAGTCAGGGGGGCTGGTCTGAAAAACTGTTTTTT